This entry is about one TCR beta chain. The specificity of this receptor is unknown. Per-nucleotide qualities are absent, and no much larger clonotype sits a single base away. This specimen belongs to a study of CD8 T cells in ankylosing spondylitis (dated by TCRdb to between 2016 and 2019). About the study as a whole: To find TCR variants linked to disease, the study profiled T cell receptor beta repertoires in ankylosing spondylitis patients and healthy donors. In total, the full study cohort was made up of some 110 healthy donors and 25 ankylosing spondylitis patients. Samples of peripheral blood were taken, and for ankylosing spondylitis patients, synovial fluid was collected as well. Overall study results and their limits: The disease-linked clones had a CD8+ phenotype and were found at relatively low frequencies in peripheral blood. The disease-linked clones were reported to be significantly enriched in matched synovial fluid samples from ankylosing spondylitis patients. Some motif variants had previously been reported in the synovial fluid and blood of reactive arthritis patients, which suggests shared mechanisms of disease initiation. A TCR beta motif of about 8 highly homologous amino acid variants appeared characteristic of blood from ankylosing spondylitis patients.

For sequencing, an Illumina HiSeq 2500 was employed. Quantitative 5'-RACE with molecular barcodes was used to prepare TCR beta libraries. The source study handled its data this way. To identify disease-linked TCR variants, a new computational method was used, one built on a probabilistic model of VDJ rearrangement. In TCRdb, the public reads were trimmed at Q25 with fastp and aligned with MiXCR, with productive beta chains retained. Rows with a matching CDR3 protein are joined into one entry that keeps the most common DNA and genes. In this record, the V and J calls reflect TCRdb's handling and not the investigators' own analysis. The sample table contains a few hundred thousand distinct CDR3 sequences; only one count was recorded for 20% to 25% of them. The ten largest make up roughly 16% of the sample. V was cut back by 1 base and J by 1 base, leaving a gap of 14 bases between them. There are 16 amino acids in the CDR3, from cysteine to phenylalanine inclusive. Only the CDR3 portion is preserved as DNA: 48 bases, with reading frame beginning at the first base. The CDR1 and CDR2 encoded by the germline V gene are SNHLY and FYNNEI.

The V and J segments used are TRBV2 and TRBJ2-7; a weak D assignment points to TRBD2 (6 bases agree). The receptor's source is a male donor with ankylosing spondylitis. The sample consisted of blood, either unsorted or a sorted T cell fraction (not recorded which). The DNA reads TGTGCCAGCAGTGAAGGGGGAGGATTCGATTCCTACGAGCAGTACTTC. Translation gives CASSEGGGFDSYEQYF.